These 14 T cell receptor beta chains were all obtained from the same sample, sequenced in a study of blood T cells in healthy people across ages. A second PCR of 7 to 11 cycles used a sample-barcoded 5' primer and a J-beta primer mix. Via MiXCR, TCRdb re-called the 5' RACE reads, giving one row per CDR3 protein. The sample lists about 1,000,000 distinct CDR3 sequences; around 43% were seen once. Sequencing used blood. These receptors came from a woman in her fifties or sixties in good health.

The V call is TRBV12-5, the J call TRBJ2-3; a possible D gene is TRBD1 (6 bases). This CDR3 contains 15 residues. The germline CDR1 and CDR2 sequences are LGHNT and FRNRAP. The V end was cut by 5 bases, the J end by 8 bases, with 20 bases between. The DNA of the CDR3 is TGTGCTAGTGGTAACTCCGGGACAACGACGAGTACGCAGTATTTT. This codes for CASGNSGTTTSTQYF.

The chain employs TRBV25-1 and TRBJ2-1; 11 bases fit TRBD2. Germline V lookup: CDR1 MGHDK, CDR2 SYGVNS. V dropped 5 bases and J dropped 7; count of bases not matched to a gene: 10. This CDR3 is 16 amino acids long. CDR3 nucleotide sequence: TGTGCCAGCAGTCCGCCGTGGGTAGCGGGGGGGAATGAGCAGTTCTTC. Translated: CASSPPWVAGGNEQFF.

The rearrangement links TRBV19 to TRBJ2-3; tentative D call: TRBD1 (6 bases). Germline CDR1 LNHDA, CDR2 SQIVND (reference sequence). Trimming cost V 3 bases and J 0 bases, with 7 bases left between them. CDR3 size: 14 residues. CDR3 in amino acids: CASSIGQSTDTQYF. In nucleotides, the CDR3 is TGTGCCAGTAGTATTGGACAGAGCACAGATACGCAGTATTTT.

In the case of this clonotype: The junction departs from the called germline gene at one end, perhaps through a read error. V usage is TRBV20-1 and J usage is TRBJ2-1; 7 positions match TRBD2. Germline values: CDR1 DFQATT, CDR2 SNEGSKA (reference sequence). CDR3 size: 15 residues. The CDR3 loop reads CSASGLAVGKNVQFF. DNA of the CDR3: TGCAGTGCTAGCGGTCTAGCGGTTGGGAAAAATGTGCAGTTCTTC.

This clonotype was counted a few times. The V and J genes are TRBV7-3 and TRBJ2-1; the D gene is possibly TRBD1 (5 bases). Trimming stripped 1 base from V and 0 bases from J, with 13 bases between. The CDR3 extends over 17 amino acids. The germline CDR1 and CDR2 sequences are SGHTA and FQGTGA. CDR3 residues: CASSLRAGQTSYNEQFF. As DNA, the CDR3 is TGTGCCAGCAGCTTAAGGGCCGGACAAACCTCCTACAATGAGCAGTTCTTC.

This clonotype was seen more than once but under ten times. The J gene is TRBJ1-5, the V gene TRBV4-1; no reliable D call. V was shortened by 4 bases and J by 7 bases, with 14 bases between the two germline ends. The germline V gene encodes CDR1 MGHRA and CDR2 YSYEKL. CDR3 length equals 14 residues. The CDR3: CASSPDPAKQPQHF. CDR3 nucleotides: TGCGCCAGCAGCCCGGACCCCGCCAAGCAGCCCCAGCATTTT.

V usage is TRBV5-1 and J usage is TRBJ2-7; D uncertain. Germline V gives CDR1 SGHRS, CDR2 YFSETQ. V was trimmed by 3 bases and J by 2 bases, leaving 9 bases between them. The CDR3 totals 13 residues. The CDR3 protein is CASSYASTYEQYF. The CDR3 nucleotides are TGCGCCAGCAGCTACGCTTCAACCTACGAGCAGTACTTC.

Regarding this clonotype: A much larger clonotype is one base distant, so this may be a read error. The chain joins TRBV15 to TRBJ2-7; D not resolved. V lost 1 base and J lost 6, with 10 bases in between. The germline CDR1 and CDR2 sequences are LNHNV and YYDKDF (reference sequence). The CDR3 sequence is 13 residues long. The CDR3 nucleotides are TGTGCCACCAGCAGAGTTCTAGACGGCGAGCAGTACTTC. It is translated as CATSRVLDGEQYF.

Concerning this clonotype: Just one base apart from a much larger clone, this may be a read error. The chain has TRBV3-1 and TRBJ2-1; 7 bases are shared with TRBD2. The CDR3 length is 17 residues. The germline V gene encodes CDR1 LGHDT and CDR2 YNNKEL (reference sequence). After removal of 2 bases from V and 7 bases from J, the junction contained 14 bases not matched to a gene. The CDR3, as DNA: TGTGCCAGCAGCCAAATTCGTGCGGGGAGGGGAGGAAATGAGCAGTTCTTC. Protein: CASSQIRAGRGGNEQFF.

V gene TRBV2 combines with J gene TRBJ2-3, with no clear D. The CDR3 is 15 residues long. In germline, CDR1 is SNHLY, CDR2 FYNNEI. V gave up 1 base and J gave up 0 bases, with 8 bases separating them. In nucleotides, the CDR3 is TGTGCCAGCAGTGAAGTTGGCTTTAGCACAGATACGCAGTATTTT. Its translation: CASSEVGFSTDTQYF.

The genes are TRBV2 and TRBJ2-7, with 8 bases lining up with TRBD2. Trimming cost V 7 bases and J 6 bases; bases outside gene matches: 17. In germline, CDR1 is SNHLY, CDR2 FYNNEI. This CDR3 contains 16 residues. CDR3 protein: CASTERGRAGDSEQYF. DNA of the CDR3: TGTGCCAGCACCGAAAGGGGACGAGCGGGAGATTCCGAGCAGTACTTC.

The table lists this clonotype with a few counts. This CDR3 is CSARSPAGSTDTQYF. The CDR3 coding sequence is TGCAGTGCTAGATCTCCGGCGGGAAGCACAGATACGCAGTATTTT. The chain combines TRBV20-1 with TRBJ2-3, with TRBD2 as a possible D gene (6 bases). This CDR3 spans 15 amino acids. Trimming removed 2 bases at V and 0 bases at J, with 12 bases between. Germline assignment: CDR1 DFQATT and CDR2 SNEGSKA (reference sequence).

This chain links TRBV12-3 or TRBV12-4 with TRBJ2-7; 8 nucleotides align to TRBD1. V was pared by 6 bases and J by 2 bases, with 3 bases of the junction left unmatched. The CDR3 length is 13 residues. The CDR3 bases are TGTGCCAGCAGACAGGGGGACACCTACGAGCAGTACTTC. Amino acids: CASRQGDTYEQYF.

The chain uses TRBV28 and TRBJ2-3; 11 nucleotides align to TRBD2. Looked up from germline, CDR1 is MDHEN and CDR2 is SYDVKM. With V trimmed by 6 bases and J by 0 bases, 8 bases remained unmatched. This CDR3 contains 17 residues. The CDR3 reads CASSLRLAGLSTDTQYF. In DNA form, the CDR3 reads TGTGCCAGCAGCCTCCGACTAGCGGGACTAAGCACAGATACGCAGTATTTT.